These 18 T cell receptor beta chains came from one sample sequenced in a study of OX40 agonist ivuxolimab in advanced cancers. Repertoires were generated with immunoSEQ multiplex PCR, while TCRdb's copy carries only in-frame clones and drops some. The table includes approximately 64,000 clones, about 85% detected once. The specimen comprised CD4+ or CD8+ T cells sorted from blood, sampled in a trial of the OX40 agonist ivuxolimab. The source is an adult with an advanced solid tumor such as melanoma, head and neck, liver or kidney cancer.

The chain carries TRBV11-2 and TRBJ2-1, with 10 bases identical to TRBD2. The V gene's germline CDR1 is SGHAT and CDR2 FQNNGV. This CDR3 is built from 16 residues. Trimming at V came to 3 bases and at J to 7 bases, leaving 9 bases not matched to a gene. CDR3 in DNA: TGTGCCAGCAGCTTTGGGGTCGCTAGCGGGGGAAATGAGCAGTTCTTC. Translating it yields CASSFGVASGGNEQFF.

The chain recombines TRBV30 with TRBJ1-5, with a weak D call TRBD1 (5 bases). Germline assignment: CDR1 GTSNPN and CDR2 SVGIG (reference sequence). This CDR3 region has 14 residues. V lost 0 bases and J lost 5, with 11 bases in between. The CDR3 reads CAWSVGGKDQPQHF. CDR3 coding DNA: TGTGCCTGGAGTGTGGGGGGGAAAGATCAGCCCCAGCATTTT.

This clone was recorded a few times. The rearrangement joins TRBV19 to TRBJ2-1, with TRBD2 identical over 7 bases. J was trimmed by 8 bases and V by 7 bases; bases with no gene match: 11. This CDR3 has 14 amino acids. Germline V CDR1 and CDR2: LNHDA, SQIVND (reference sequence). CDR3 sequence reads: CASKKMAGVDEQFF. The CDR3 region has the DNA TGTGCCAGTAAGAAAATGGCGGGAGTCGATGAGCAGTTCTTC.

The chain couples TRBV7-3 to TRBJ2-1; D is possibly TRBD1 (5 bases). V gave up 3 bases and J gave up 5 bases, with 8 bases separating them. Looked up from germline, CDR1 is SGHTA and CDR2 is FQGTGA. This CDR3 region has 13 residues. In DNA, the CDR3 is TGTGCCAGCAGCTTGGCAGGGAACAATGAGCAGTTCTTC. Protein: CASSLAGNNEQFF.

The chain recombines TRBV5-6 with TRBJ1-2, with 9 nucleotides matching TRBD1. J was trimmed by 8 bases and V by 0 bases; bases with no gene match: 5. CDR3 length equals 14 residues. Germline V gives CDR1 SGHDT, CDR2 YYEEEE. As DNA, the CDR3 is TGTGCCAGCAGCTTGGTTGGGACAGGGCGCGGCTACACCTTC. Its translation: CASSLVGTGRGYTF.

The CDR3: CASSPQWGRGTDTQYF. CDR3 nucleotides: TGTGCCAGCAGCCCGCAATGGGGGCGGGGCACAGATACGCAGTATTTT. The rearrangement links TRBV5-4 to TRBJ2-3; maybe TRBD1 (6 bases). V lost 4 bases to trimming and J lost 1 base, with 16 bases between them. The germline CDR1 and CDR2 sequences are SGHNT and YYREEE (reference sequence). CDR3 length: 16 residues.

This rearrangement joins TRBV28 to TRBJ1-3, with 8 bases identical to TRBD1. Germline V gives CDR1 MDHEN, CDR2 SYDVKM. V was clipped by 3 bases and J by 8 bases; unmatched bases: 6. This CDR3 contains 14 residues. This chain's CDR3 is CASSLVRGQDTIYF. In DNA form, the CDR3 reads TGTGCCAGCAGTTTGGTCAGGGGGCAAGACACCATATATTTT.

J is TRBJ2-2 and V is TRBV5-4; 7 positions match TRBD1. V shed 2 bases, J shed 6 bases, and the junction held 4 bases outside the gene matches. The CDR3 runs to 14 residues. Germline CDR1 reads SGHNT; CDR2 reads YYREEE (reference sequence). In nucleotides, the CDR3 is TGTGCCAGCAGCTTAACAGGGGTTGCCGGGGAGCTGTTTTTT. Protein: CASSLTGVAGELFF. The complete variable domain, with remaining parts taken from reference TRBV5-4 and TRBJ2-2, reads ETGVTQSPTHLIKTRGQQVTLRCSSQSGHNTVSWYQQALGQGPQFIFQYYREEENGRGNFPPRFSGLQFPNYSSELNVNALELDDSALYLCASSLTGVAGELFFGEGSRLTVL.

The rearrangement links TRBV28 to TRBJ1-1; TRBD1 agrees at 8 bases. The V and J ends lost 1 base and 12 bases, in that order; junction bases with no gene match: 10. CDR1 and CDR2 (germline): MDHEN, SYDVKM. The CDR3 covers 14 residues. The CDR3 spells CASSLLGTGASTFF. Written as DNA, the CDR3 is TGTGCCAGCAGTTTATTGGGGACAGGAGCCTCGACTTTCTTT.

The genes are TRBV6-1 and TRBJ2-1; maybe TRBD2 (6 bases). There are 14 residues in the CDR3. The V and J ends lost 6 bases and 6 bases respectively, with 15 bases between them. Per germline, CDR1 MNHNS and CDR2 SASEGT. In DNA, the CDR3 is TGTGCCAGCAGGCCATACTTGGGGGGCAATGAGCAGTTCTTC. This encodes CASRPYLGGNEQFF.

J is TRBJ2-2 and V is TRBV7-9; D call uncertain. The CDR3 runs 12 residues. The V and J ends lost 3 bases and 5 bases respectively, with 4 bases between them. Germline V gene lookup returns CDR1 SEHNR and CDR2 FQNEAQ (reference sequence). CDR3 nucleotide sequence: TGTGCCAGCAGCTTTTCAACCGGGGAGCTGTTTTTT. Its translation: CASSFSTGELFF.

The rearrangement uses TRBV5-6 and TRBJ1-2, with D maybe TRBD1 (5 bases). V was pared by 4 bases and J by 5 bases, with 9 bases between. CDR1 and CDR2 from the germline V gene are SGHDT and YYEEEE. The CDR3 is 12 amino acids. CDR3 DNA sequence: TGTGCCAGCAGCGTCGGGACTTATGGCTACACCTTC. This sequence encodes CASSVGTYGYTF.

This sequence joins TRBV18 and TRBJ1-2, with D unclear. Germline V lookup: CDR1 KGHSH, CDR2 LQKENI. Trimming took 0 bases from V and 5 from J, leaving 13 bases between them. The CDR3 is made up of 15 amino acids. The CDR3, as DNA: TGTGCCAGCTCACCACCGGGAAGCAGAAGATATGGCTACACCTTC. It encodes CASSPPGSRRYGYTF. The full variable domain, rest sourced from reference TRBV18 and TRBJ1-2, is NAGVMQNPRHLVRRRGQEARLRCSPMKGHSHVYWYRQLPEEGLKFMVYLQKENIIDESGMPKERFSAEFPKEGPSILRIQQVVRGDSAAYFCASSPPGSRRYGYTFGSGTRLTVV.

V and J are TRBV27 and TRBJ2-3; weak D call: TRBD2 (6 bases). Trimming shortened V by 3 bases and J by 5 bases, and 12 bases separated the two germline ends. The CDR3 length is 14 residues. Germline V gene data show CDR1 as MNHEY and CDR2 as SMNVEV (reference sequence). The CDR3 spells CASSFLGGRDTQYF. For the CDR3, the DNA is TGTGCCAGCAGTTTCTTGGGGGGTAGAGATACGCAGTATTTT.

The chain is built from TRBV6-6 and TRBJ2-3, with no clear D. Germline V gene lookup returns CDR1 MNHNY and CDR2 SVGAGI (reference sequence). V was clipped by 2 bases and J by 9 bases, with 9 bases between them. This CDR3 is built from 12 residues. CDR3 in DNA: TGTGCCAGCAGTTACGACGAGGTAACGCAGTATTTT. Translation gives CASSYDEVTQYF.

The chain employs TRBV5-1 and TRBJ1-2; TRBD1 matches 11 bases. The CDR3 is made up of 15 amino acids. V dropped 0 bases and J dropped 7; count of bases not matched to a gene: 5. CDR1 is SGHRS, CDR2 YFSETQ, per germline. The CDR3 coding sequence is TGCGCCAGCAGCTTGGGTGGACAGGGGGCTAGTGGCTACACCTTC. Translating gives CASSLGGQGASGYTF.

This chain links TRBV5-4 with TRBJ1-3; the match to TRBD1 covers 11 bases. Germline CDR1 reads SGHNT; CDR2 reads YYREEE (reference sequence). The CDR3 contains 16 residues. Losses at the gene ends were 4 bases for V and 2 bases for J; bases not matched to a gene: 5. CDR3: CASSPWTGGTGNTIYF. In DNA, the CDR3 is TGTGCCAGCAGCCCATGGACAGGGGGCACTGGAAACACCATATATTTT.

The gene calls are TRBV10-3 and TRBJ2-6; 8 nucleotides line up with TRBD1. The CDR3 is 16 residues long. V shed 6 bases and J 1 base; nucleotides not matched to a gene: 5. Germline values: CDR1 ENHRY, CDR2 SYGVKD. CDR3 sequence reads: CAIRGGTGSGANVLTF. The CDR3 region has the DNA TGTGCCATCAGAGGCGGGACAGGATCTGGGGCCAACGTCCTGACTTTC.